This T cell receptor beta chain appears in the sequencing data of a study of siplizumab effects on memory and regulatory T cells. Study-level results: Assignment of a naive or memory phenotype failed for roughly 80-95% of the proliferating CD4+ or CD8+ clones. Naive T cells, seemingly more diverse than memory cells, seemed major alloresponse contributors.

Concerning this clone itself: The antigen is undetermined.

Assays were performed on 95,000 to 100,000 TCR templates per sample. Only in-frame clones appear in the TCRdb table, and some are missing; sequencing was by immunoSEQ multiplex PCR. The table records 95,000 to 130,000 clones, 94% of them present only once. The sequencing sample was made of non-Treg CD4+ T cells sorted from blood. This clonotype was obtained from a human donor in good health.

DNA for the CDR3: TGTGCCAGCAGCCCGCTTCCTTCTAGCGGGGGTGACAATGAGCAGTTCTTC. Translated: CASSPLPSSGGDNEQFF. The V gene is TRBV7-9, the J gene TRBJ2-1; 10 bases map to TRBD2. V gave up 5 bases and J gave up 5 bases; unmatched junction bases: 12. The CDR3 consists of 17 residues. Germline CDR1 reads SEHNR; CDR2 reads FQNEAQ (reference sequence).